Below are 18 T cell receptor beta chains sequenced from a single sample in a study of blood T cells in healthy people across ages. Combining a sample-barcoded 5' primer with a J-beta primer mix, a second PCR ran for roughly 6 to 12 cycles. TCRdb analysed the 5' RACE reads with MiXCR anew, one entry per CDR3 protein. The sample records about 1.6 million distinct CDR3 sequences, about 35% being singletons. The specimen sequenced was blood. These TCRs come from a woman aged 25 to 39 in good health.

This clonotype has a handful of counts. The rearrangement links TRBV6-2 or TRBV6-3 to TRBJ2-1; D may be TRBD1 (5 bases). Germline V gene sequence: CDR1 MNHEY, CDR2 SVGEGT. The V end was cut by 0 bases, the J end by 4 bases, with 13 bases between. The CDR3 is 16 amino acids. The CDR3: CASSYSEGVGYNEQFF. CDR3 nucleotides: TGTGCCAGCAGTTACTCAGAAGGGGTAGGGTACAATGAGCAGTTCTTC.

This clonotype has just a few counts. The CDR3 nucleotides are TGTGCCACCAGCAGAGGCGGTCAGGGTGCGTACGAGCAGTACTTC. It translates to CATSRGGQGAYEQYF. The chain uses TRBV15 and TRBJ2-7, with D possibly matching TRBD1 (5 bases). The V and J ends lost 1 base and 4 bases respectively, with 14 bases between them. CDR1 is LNHNV, CDR2 YYDKDF, per germline (reference sequence). This CDR3 comprises 15 residues.

This clonotype appeared many times. The V and J genes are TRBV5-1 and TRBJ2-5; D is possibly TRBD2 (5 bases). V lost 0 bases and J 5 bases, leaving 14 bases between the germline ends. The CDR3 length is 15 residues. Germline CDR1 is SGHRS and CDR2 is YFSETQ. This CDR3 reads CASSLEGRSGETQYF. Written as DNA, the CDR3 is TGCGCCAGCAGCTTGGAGGGAAGAAGCGGTGAGACCCAGTACTTC.

The chain recombines TRBV4-1 with TRBJ2-3; D not resolved. Trimming left V 2 bases short and J 2 bases short, with 11 bases between. Germline-derived CDR1 and CDR2 are MGHRA and YSYEKL. The CDR3 length is 15 residues. The CDR3, as DNA: TGCGCCAGCAGCCAACAGCTCTCCAACACAGATACGCAGTATTTT. Translating gives CASSQQLSNTDTQYF.

This clonotype has just a few counts. The chain uses TRBV7-9 and TRBJ1-2; D remains unclear. From germline, CDR1 is SEHNR and CDR2 FQNEAQ (reference sequence). Trimming took 7 bases from V and 6 from J, leaving 15 bases between them. The CDR3 has 13 residues. CDR3 DNA: TGTGCCAGCACCTCCCTGGGATTGGATGGCTACACCTTC. It codes for CASTSLGLDGYTF.

The rearrangement joins TRBV2 to TRBJ2-7; D uncertain. Looked up from germline, CDR1 is SNHLY and CDR2 is FYNNEI. The CDR3 covers 12 residues. V was shortened by 8 bases and J by 4 bases, with 12 bases between the two germline ends. CDR3 sequence (DNA): TGTGCCAGCCTATCGGCACCTTACGAGCAGTACTTC. Translated, it gives CASLSAPYEQYF.

The chain has TRBV6-1 and TRBJ2-7, with a weak D call TRBD1 (6 bases). The CDR3 runs to 16 residues. V was pared by 0 bases and J by 2 bases, with 14 bases between. Germline V CDR1 and CDR2: MNHNS, SASEGT. CDR3 in DNA: TGTGCCAGCAGTGAAGCCTTGCCCGGACAGACCTACGAGCAGTACTTC. Its translation is CASSEALPGQTYEQYF.

V usage is TRBV10-1 and J usage is TRBJ2-5, with unresolved D. Germline V gives CDR1 WNHNN, CDR2 SYGVQD (reference sequence). The CDR3 is made up of 14 amino acids. Trimming took off 1 base at V and 2 bases at J, with 8 bases between the two ends. CDR3 in amino acids: CASSEYADQETQYF. For the CDR3, the DNA is TGCGCCAGCAGTGAGTATGCAGATCAAGAGACCCAGTACTTC.

V and J are TRBV28 and TRBJ2-5; D possibly corresponds to TRBD1 (6 bases). Trimming removed 6 bases at V and 3 bases at J, with 17 bases between. The CDR3 consists of 15 residues. Germline lookup yields CDR1 MDHEN and CDR2 SYDVKM. In nucleotides, the CDR3 is TGTGCCAGCAGACCTTATACAGGGATGGAAGAGACCCAGTACTTC. It codes for CASRPYTGMEETQYF.

This clonotype was counted many times. V is TRBV7-9 and J is TRBJ2-7, with TRBD1 matching 7 bases. Germline CDR1 and CDR2: SEHNR and FQNEAQ (reference sequence). This CDR3 contains 14 residues. The J segment lost 2 bases and the V segment lost 4 bases, leaving 5 bases of the junction unmatched. Here the CDR3 DNA reads TGTGCCAGCAGCTCGCGGACAGGTCCCTACGAGCAGTACTTC. Translation: CASSSRTGPYEQYF.

The chain joins TRBV3-1 to TRBJ2-5; TRBD2 agrees at 8 bases. J lost 1 base, V lost 1 base, and 8 bases had no gene match. The CDR3 runs to 17 residues. CDR1 and CDR2 (germline): LGHDT, YNNKEL (reference sequence). The CDR3 protein is CASSQGFSAGGQETQYF. In nucleotides, the CDR3 is TGTGCCAGCAGCCAAGGGTTCTCGGCGGGGGGCCAAGAGACCCAGTACTTC.

The chain joins TRBV7-6 to TRBJ2-7; no firm D call. The CDR3 has 13 residues. V shed 4 bases and J shed 3 bases, with 10 bases lying between them. Germline CDR1 reads SGHVS; CDR2 reads FNYEAQ. The CDR3 bases are TGTGCCAGCAGCTACGGTAGATACTACGAGCAGTACTTC. This codes for CASSYGRYYEQYF. The full variable domain, completed using reference TRBV7-6 and TRBJ2-7, is GAGVSQSPRYKVTKRGQDVALRCDPISGHVSLYWYRQALGQGPEFLTYFNYEAQQDKSGLPNDRFSAERPEGSISTLTIQRTEQRDSAMYRCASSYGRYYEQYFGPGTRLTVT.

The J gene is TRBJ1-1, the V gene TRBV28, with D hard to call. V gave up 6 bases and J gave up 4 bases, with 12 bases separating them. CDR1 is MDHEN, CDR2 SYDVKM, per germline. The CDR3 length is 13 residues. The CDR3 DNA reads as TGTGCCAGCAGAGGGTACTTGGGCACTGAAGCTTTCTTT. Amino acid sequence: CASRGYLGTEAFF.

This clonotype was seen a few times. The chain recombines TRBV7-3 with TRBJ2-3; D gene uncertain. The V gene's germline CDR1 is SGHTA and CDR2 FQGTGA. Trimming cost V 0 bases and J 3 bases, with 7 bases left between them. This CDR3 comprises 14 residues. CDR3 region: CASSLTGWTDTQYF. CDR3 nucleotides: TGTGCCAGCAGCTTAACCGGTTGGACAGATACGCAGTATTTT. The variable domain in full, with the rest retrieved from reference TRBV7-3 and TRBJ2-3, is GAGVSQTPSNKVTEKGKYVELRCDPISGHTALYWYRQSLGQGPEFLIYFQGTGAADDSGLPNDRFFAVRPEGSVSTLKIQRTERGDSAVYLCASSLTGWTDTQYFGPGTRLTVL.

The chain links TRBV12-3 or TRBV12-4 to TRBJ2-1; unclear D gene. This CDR3 region has 13 residues. The V end was cut by 3 bases, the J end by 3 bases, with 6 bases between. The CDR3 sequence: CASSFLNYNEQFF. CDR3 sequence (DNA): TGTGCCAGCAGTTTCCTTAACTACAATGAGCAGTTCTTC.

The chain links TRBV5-1 to TRBJ2-3; D could derive from TRBD1 or TRBD2 (5 bases each). Germline V gene lookup returns CDR1 SGHRS and CDR2 YFSETQ. The CDR3 runs to 15 residues. V was shortened by 1 base and J by 4 bases, with 13 bases between the two germline ends. CDR3 sequence reads: CASSLLVGAPDTQYF. The CDR3 DNA follows: TGCGCCAGCAGCTTGCTGGTCGGGGCTCCAGATACGCAGTATTTT.

V and J are TRBV7-9 and TRBJ1-2, with unresolved D. Germline V gene lookup returns CDR1 SEHNR and CDR2 FQNEAQ (reference sequence). CDR3 length: 17 residues. The V gene lost 4 bases and the J gene lost 4 bases, with 22 bases spanning the gap. The CDR3 is CASSSLSEAGSFYGYTF. The CDR3 nucleotides are TGTGCCAGCAGCTCTCTTTCAGAAGCAGGAAGCTTCTATGGCTACACCTTC.

The CDR3 bases are TGTGCCAGCATCAAGACGGACCTTATCTACGGGCAGTACTTC. It is translated as CASIKTDLIYGQYF. The chain employs TRBV28 and TRBJ2-5; D is unclear. Germline CDR1 and CDR2: MDHEN and SYDVKM. CDR3 length equals 14 residues. The ends were cut back, 7 bases at V and 11 bases at J, with 23 bases in the middle. The full variable domain, its missing parts supplied by reference TRBV28 and TRBJ2-5, is DVKVTQSSRYLVKRTGEKVFLECVQDMDHENMFWYRQDPGLGLRLIYFSYDVKMKEKGDIPEGYSVSREKKERFSLILESASTNQTSMYLCASIKTDLIYGQYFGPGTRLLVL.